This TCR beta chain originates from a study of patients and donors after allogeneic stem cell transplantation. One entry per CDR3 protein results from TCRdb running MiXCR on the RT-PCR reads. This sample has approximately 160,000 distinct CDR3 sequences, with approximately 28% found just once. In this sample, this clonotype turned up many times. The CDR3 extends over 11 amino acids. Germline lookup yields CDR1 SQVTM and CDR2 ANQGSEA. Trimming pared 4 bases from V and 6 bases from J, leaving 9 bases between. Material for sequencing was blood, either unsorted or a sorted T cell fraction (not recorded which). The source is a human donor who was either an allogeneic HSCT recipient or a stem cell or donor lymphocyte infusion donor (not recorded which). It is not recorded whose cells these are; they may come from a transplant donor. The J gene is TRBJ1-1, the V gene TRBV29-1, with D unresolved. CDR3 nucleotides: TGCAGCGTTGGCCGCTACGCTGAAGCTTTCTTT. It codes for CSVGRYAEAFF.